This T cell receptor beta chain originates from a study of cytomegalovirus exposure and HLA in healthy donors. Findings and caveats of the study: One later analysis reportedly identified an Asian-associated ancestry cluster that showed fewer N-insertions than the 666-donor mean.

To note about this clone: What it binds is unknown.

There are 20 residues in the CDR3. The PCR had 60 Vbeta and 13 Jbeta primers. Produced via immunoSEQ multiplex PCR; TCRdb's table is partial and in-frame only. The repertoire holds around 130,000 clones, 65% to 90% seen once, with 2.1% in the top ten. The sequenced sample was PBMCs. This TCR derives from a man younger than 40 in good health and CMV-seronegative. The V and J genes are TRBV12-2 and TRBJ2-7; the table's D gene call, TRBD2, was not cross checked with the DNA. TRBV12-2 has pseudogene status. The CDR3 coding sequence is TGTGCAAGTCGCTCGGCACCGGCCCGCGGGGACTACTCCTTCCCCTACGAGCAGTACTTC. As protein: CASRSAPARGDYSFPYEQYF.